This TCR beta chain was retrieved from a study of shared clonotypes between healthy human individuals. V gave up 1 base and J gave up 2 bases, with 10 bases separating them. The CDR3 consists of 14 residues. Germline V gives CDR1 SGHRS, CDR2 YFSETQ. Assay used: immunoSEQ multiplex PCR; TCRdb lists only in-frame clones, some missing. The sample contains around 2,000,000 clones, 85% to 95% of which appear only once. The sample consisted of naive CD4+ T cells sorted from blood. Subset of the sample: CD45RA+ positively selected. The TCR comes from a young man in good health. The rearrangement uses TRBV5-1 and TRBJ2-7; D not resolved. The CDR3 loop reads CASSLQPPTYEQYF. The CDR3 coding sequence is TGCGCCAGCAGCTTGCAGCCACCGACCTACGAGCAGTACTTC.